These 28 T cell receptor beta chains share one sample of origin, sequenced in a study of radiotherapy plus CTLA-4 blockade in lung cancer. Sequenced by immunoSEQ multiplex PCR; TCRdb stores in-frame clones only, minus some. The sample has approximately 77,000 clones, under 85% seen once. Sequencing used peripheral blood, obtained from a patient treated with radiotherapy plus ipilimumab. The receptors come from a human donor with non-small cell lung cancer who had stable disease on radiotherapy plus ipilimumab.

This chain connects TRBV5-1 to TRBJ2-3; TRBD1 aligns across 8 bases. The V and J ends lost 0 bases and 6 bases, in that order; junction bases with no gene match: 6. This CDR3 contains 15 residues. Germline loops: CDR1 SGHRS, CDR2 YFSETQ. This CDR3 is CASSLGDRPADTQYF. The CDR3 bases are TGCGCCAGCAGCTTGGGGGACAGGCCGGCGGATACGCAGTATTTT.

The J gene is TRBJ2-5, the V gene TRBV9; 7 positions match TRBD2. The CDR3 consists of 14 residues. J was trimmed by 2 bases and V by 4 bases; bases with no gene match: 5. Germline V gene lookup returns CDR1 SGDLS and CDR2 YYNGEE. The CDR3 region has the DNA TGTGCCAGCAGCAACGGGGGGATACAAGAGACCCAGTACTTC. Its protein product is CASSNGGIQETQYF.

The chain is built from TRBV11-2 and TRBJ2-5; 8 bases fit TRBD1. Trimming at V came to 6 bases and at J to 4 bases, leaving 4 bases not matched to a gene. CDR1 is SGHAT and CDR2 is FQNNGV in the germline V gene. The CDR3 spans 13 residues. The CDR3 DNA reads as TGTGCCAGCAGTCAGGGGGCGCGAGAGACCCAGTACTTC. Translation: CASSQGARETQYF.

This rearrangement joins TRBV6-5 to TRBJ1-3; TRBD1 is a possible D gene (5 bases). The V end lost 0 bases, the J end lost 1 base, and 10 bases lay between the germline ends. This CDR3 contains 16 residues. From germline, CDR1 is MNHEY and CDR2 SVGAGI. CDR3 amino acids: CASSYSMGVSGNTIYF. In DNA form, the CDR3 reads TGTGCCAGCAGTTACTCGATGGGGGTTTCTGGAAACACCATATATTTT.

This sequence joins TRBV7-2 and TRBJ2-7; 12 bases align to TRBD2. The CDR3 runs to 15 residues. Germline loops: CDR1 SGHTA, CDR2 FQGNSA. The trim removed 5 bases at V and 7 bases at J, leaving 9 bases unmatched. The CDR3 nucleotides read TGTGCCAGCAGCCAAAGGACTAGCGGGACGTGGGAGCAGTACTTC. This sequence encodes CASSQRTSGTWEQYF. The full variable domain, rest sourced from reference TRBV7-2 and TRBJ2-7, is GAGVSQSPSNKVTEKGKDVELRCDPISGHTALYWYRQSLGQGLEFLIYFQGNSAPDKSGLPSDRFSAERTGGSVSTLTIQRTQQEDSAVYLCASSQRTSGTWEQYFGPGTRLTVT.

CDR3 DNA: TGTGCCAGCAGCTTGGCTCTAGCGGGAGGGGACAATGAGCAGTTCTTC. Translated, it gives CASSLALAGGDNEQFF. The chain is built from TRBV5-4 and TRBJ2-1, with TRBD2 matching over 12 bases. Trimming at V came to 0 bases and at J to 5 bases, leaving 3 bases not matched to a gene. The CDR3 totals 16 residues. Germline V gives CDR1 SGHNT, CDR2 YYREEE (reference sequence).

This clone appeared a few times. J is TRBJ1-4 and V is TRBV7-9; D is possibly TRBD1 (5 bases). V gave up 5 bases and J gave up 15 bases, with 19 bases separating them. Germline V lookup: CDR1 SEHNR, CDR2 FQNEAQ (reference sequence). The length of the CDR3 is 13 residues. The CDR3 DNA reads as TGTGCCAGCAGCACGGATGGACGGGACTCGGTGTTTTTT. Translating gives CASSTDGRDSVFF.

The chain is built from TRBV20-1 and TRBJ2-7, with D uncertain. Germline CDR1 reads DFQATT; CDR2 reads SNEGSKA (reference sequence). The CDR3 length is 10 residues. The CDR3, as DNA: TGCAGCGCTTGGGCCTACGAGCAGTACTTC. Encoded protein: CSAWAYEQYF.

The chain is built from TRBV27 and TRBJ2-6; D call uncertain. Germline CDR1 is MNHEY and CDR2 is SMNVEV (reference sequence). CDR3 size: 14 residues. V lost 2 bases to trimming and J lost 2 bases, with 4 bases between them. The CDR3 sequence: CASSLRPGANVLTF. The CDR3 coding sequence is TGTGCCAGCAGTTTAAGACCTGGGGCCAACGTCCTGACTTTC.

The chain joins TRBV27 to TRBJ1-5, with D uncertain. Germline loops: CDR1 MNHEY, CDR2 SMNVEV (reference sequence). V was trimmed by 6 bases and J by 0 bases, leaving 9 bases between them. This CDR3 comprises 14 residues. The CDR3 DNA follows: TGTGCCAGCAGAGCAGACTATAGCAATCAGCCCCAGCATTTT. Its translation: CASRADYSNQPQHF.

There are a few counts of this clone. The chain links TRBV7-8 to TRBJ1-5; 8 bases line up with TRBD1. CDR1 is SGHVS and CDR2 is FQNEAQ in the germline V gene. V lost 5 bases to trimming and J lost 6 bases; unmatched junction nucleotides: 3. The length of the CDR3 is 13 residues. CDR3: CASSGTGRQPQHF. The CDR3 bases are TGTGCCAGCAGCGGGACAGGTCGTCAGCCCCAGCATTTT.

The chain recombines TRBV25-1 with TRBJ1-4; 7 bases agree with TRBD1. Unmatched junction bases numbered 2, after V lost 7 bases and J lost 0 bases. Per germline, CDR1 MGHDK and CDR2 SYGVNS. The CDR3 consists of 14 residues. The CDR3 nucleotides are TGTGCCAGCACCCAGGGGGCAACTAATGAAAAACTGTTTTTT. Translation gives CASTQGATNEKLFF.

The chain is built from TRBV11-2 and TRBJ2-3; possibly TRBD1 for D (6 bases). The V gene lost 7 bases and the J gene lost 4 bases, with 18 bases spanning the gap. Per the germline V gene, CDR1 is SGHAT and CDR2 is FQNNGV. This CDR3 is 15 amino acids long. Here the CDR3 DNA reads TGTGCCAGCACCTCAGGGGCCCCCTTCCCAGATACGCAGTATTTT. Its protein is CASTSGAPFPDTQYF. Looking up the rest from reference TRBV11-2 and TRBJ2-3 gives the full variable domain: EAGVAQSPRYKIIEKRQSVAFWCNPISGHATLYWYQQILGQGPKLLIQFQNNGVVDDSQLPKDRFSAERLKGVDSTLKIQPAKLEDSAVYLCASTSGAPFPDTQYFGPGTRLTVL.

In its sample, this clone was seen a few times. V usage is TRBV28 and J usage is TRBJ1-2; TRBD1 agrees at 10 bases. The CDR3 extends over 16 amino acids. J lost 4 bases, V lost 5 bases, and 10 bases had no gene match. Looked up from germline, CDR1 is MDHEN and CDR2 is SYDVKM. CDR3 sequence reads: CASSANRDRGGYGYTF. Here the CDR3 DNA reads TGTGCCAGCAGTGCCAACCGGGACAGGGGAGGCTATGGCTACACCTTC.

The chain combines TRBV29-1 with TRBJ2-7; 11 bases fit TRBD2. This CDR3 is 15 amino acids long. Trimming took 2 bases from V and 1 from J; bases not matched to a gene: 4. The germline V gene has CDR1 SQVTM and CDR2 ANQGSEA. In DNA, the CDR3 is TGCAGCGTTGAAAAACTAGCGGGAGCATCCTACGAGCAGTACTTC. Translating it yields CSVEKLAGASYEQYF.

This clone was detected once. The J gene is TRBJ1-1, the V gene TRBV19; TRBD1 agrees at 7 bases. The CDR3 totals 13 residues. J was trimmed by 5 bases and V by 5 bases; bases with no gene match: 5. Germline V gene lookup returns CDR1 LNHDA and CDR2 SQIVND (reference sequence). CDR3 DNA: TGTGCCAGTAGTTGGCAGGGGGGAACTGAAGCTTTCTTT. It translates to CASSWQGGTEAFF.

The chain combines TRBV20-1 with TRBJ2-5; D is unclear. The CDR3 length is 11 residues. Trimming removed 5 bases from V and 7 bases from J, with 11 bases in between. Germline V gene lookup returns CDR1 DFQATT and CDR2 SNEGSKA (reference sequence). The CDR3 loop reads CSAVPGLTQYF. In DNA form, the CDR3 reads TGCAGTGCTGTGCCTGGGCTGACCCAGTACTTC.

The rearrangement joins TRBV7-2 to TRBJ2-7; 12 positions match TRBD2. V lost 4 bases, J lost 2 bases, and 3 bases stayed unmatched. Germline V CDR1 and CDR2: SGHTA, FQGNSA. This CDR3 has 15 amino acids. The CDR3 coding sequence is TGTGCCAGCAGCTCGCTAGCGGGGGGGCCCTACGAGCAGTACTTC. It encodes CASSSLAGGPYEQYF.

V usage is TRBV6-1 and J usage is TRBJ1-1, with D perhaps TRBD1 (6 bases). The CDR3 runs to 14 residues. Germline CDR1 is MNHNS and CDR2 is SASEGT. V was cut by 7 bases and J by 1 base, with 13 bases left in between. The CDR3 DNA is TGTGCCAGCAAACAGGGAGGACAGAACACTGAAGCTTTCTTT. The encoded protein is CASKQGGQNTEAFF.

Comments on this clone: Its ends do not fully match the called genes, so a read error is possible. This chain links TRBV20-1 with TRBJ1-1; 8 positions agree with TRBD1. Germline CDR1 DFQATT, CDR2 SNEGSKA (reference sequence). This CDR3 region has 10 residues. CDR3 DNA: TGCAGTGCTAGTGGTCCACAGGGGGGGTTT. This codes for CSASGPQGGF.

The J gene is TRBJ1-1, the V gene TRBV29-1, with 7 positions matching TRBD1. V lost 7 bases and J lost 7; bases outside the gene matches: 9. Germline CDR1 and CDR2: SQVTM and ANQGSEA. The CDR3 is made up of 12 amino acids. The CDR3 coding sequence is TGCAGCGCCGTGACAGGGTCGAGTGAAGCTTTCTTT. As protein: CSAVTGSSEAFF.

The DNA of the CDR3 is TGTGCCAGCGCTGCGGGGACAAGGAATTCACCCCTCCACTTT. Its protein is CASAAGTRNSPLHF. This sequence joins TRBV6-1 and TRBJ1-6, with D maybe TRBD1 (6 bases). The V end was cut by 8 bases, the J end by 7 bases, with 15 bases between. Germline values: CDR1 MNHNS, CDR2 SASEGT. The CDR3 is 14 residues long.

The chain couples TRBV28 to TRBJ1-2; D gene unclear. The CDR3 length is 12 residues. Trimming shortened V by 3 bases and J by 4 bases, and 6 bases separated the two germline ends. Germline CDR1 and CDR2: MDHEN and SYDVKM. CDR3 sequence reads: CASSFSSYGYTF. DNA for the CDR3: TGTGCCAGCAGTTTCTCATCCTATGGCTACACCTTC.

The chain is built from TRBV28 and TRBJ1-5, with a weak D call TRBD1 (5 bases). The germline V and J ends were trimmed by 8 bases and 7 bases, with 9 bases remaining between them. CDR1 is MDHEN and CDR2 is SYDVKM in the germline V gene. The CDR3 length is 11 residues. Here the CDR3 DNA reads TGTGCCAGCGGAGGGGTGCAGCCCCAGCATTTT. Protein product: CASGGVQPQHF.

As DNA, the CDR3 is TGTGCCAGTAGCATTTTCAGGGGAGGCACAGATACGCAGTATTTT. It specifies CASSIFRGGTDTQYF. The rearrangement links TRBV19 to TRBJ2-3, with D tentatively TRBD1 (6 bases). This CDR3 comprises 15 residues. CDR1 is LNHDA, CDR2 SQIVND, per germline (reference sequence). The V gene lost 6 bases and the J gene lost 1 base, with 14 bases spanning the gap. The complete variable domain, with remaining parts taken from reference TRBV19 and TRBJ2-3, reads DGGITQSPKYLFRKEGQNVTLSCEQNLNHDAMYWYRQDPGQGLRLIYYSQIVNDFQKGDIAEGYSVSREKKESFPLTVTSAQKNPTAFYLCASSIFRGGTDTQYFGPGTRLTVL.

Only a few counts were recorded for this clone. The same CDR3 is also encoded by other DNA sequences in this sample. The chain is built from TRBV18 and TRBJ1-1, with D unresolved. There are 11 residues in the CDR3. V was trimmed by 2 bases and J by 3 bases, leaving 1 base between them. In germline, CDR1 is KGHSH, CDR2 LQKENI. CDR3 protein: CASSPDTEAFF. CDR3 DNA sequence: TGTGCCAGCTCACCAGACACTGAAGCTTTCTTT.

The chain is built from TRBV2 and TRBJ2-2; TRBD1 agrees at 10 bases. Germline trimming cut 5 bases from V and 5 bases from J; bases unmatched to any gene: 5. The CDR3 extends over 15 amino acids. CDR1 and CDR2 from the germline V gene are SNHLY and FYNNEI. In DNA, the CDR3 is TGTGCCAGCAGTACCTGGACAGGGGGGACCGGGGAGCTGTTTTTT. It yields the protein CASSTWTGGTGELFF.

The V gene is TRBV11-2, the J gene TRBJ2-2, with D unresolved. Trimming cost V 2 bases and J 0 bases, with 1 base left between them. This CDR3 is built from 13 residues. Germline CDR1 SGHAT, CDR2 FQNNGV. DNA for the CDR3: TGTGCCAGCAGCTTAACGAACACCGGGGAGCTGTTTTTT. Translated: CASSLTNTGELFF.